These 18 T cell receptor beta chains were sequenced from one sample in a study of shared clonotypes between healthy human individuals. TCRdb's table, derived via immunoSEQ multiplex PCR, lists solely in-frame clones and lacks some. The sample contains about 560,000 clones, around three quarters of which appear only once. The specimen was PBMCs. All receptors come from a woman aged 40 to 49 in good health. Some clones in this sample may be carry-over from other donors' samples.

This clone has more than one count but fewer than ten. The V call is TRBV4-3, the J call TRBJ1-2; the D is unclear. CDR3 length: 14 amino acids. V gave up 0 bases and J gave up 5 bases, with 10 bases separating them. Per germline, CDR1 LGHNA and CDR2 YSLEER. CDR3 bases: TGCGCCAGCAGCCAAGATTGGCGGTTTTATGGCTACACCTTC. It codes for CASSQDWRFYGYTF.

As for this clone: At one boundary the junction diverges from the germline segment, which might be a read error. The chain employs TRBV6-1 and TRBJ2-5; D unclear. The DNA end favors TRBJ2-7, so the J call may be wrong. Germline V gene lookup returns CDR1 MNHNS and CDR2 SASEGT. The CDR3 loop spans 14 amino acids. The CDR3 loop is CASSEIGSNYEQYF. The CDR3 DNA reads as TGTGCCAGTAGTGAAATAGGCAGCAACTACGAGCAGTACTTC.

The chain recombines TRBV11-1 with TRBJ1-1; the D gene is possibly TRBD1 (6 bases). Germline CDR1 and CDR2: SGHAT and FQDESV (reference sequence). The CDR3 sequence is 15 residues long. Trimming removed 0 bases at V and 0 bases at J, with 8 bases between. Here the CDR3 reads CASSLATGVNTEAFF. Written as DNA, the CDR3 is TGTGCCAGCAGCTTAGCGACAGGCGTGAACACTGAAGCTTTCTTT.

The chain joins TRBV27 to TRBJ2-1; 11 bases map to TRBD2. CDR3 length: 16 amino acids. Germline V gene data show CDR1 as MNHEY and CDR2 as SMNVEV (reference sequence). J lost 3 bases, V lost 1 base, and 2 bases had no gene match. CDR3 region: CASSLWLAGGYNEQFF. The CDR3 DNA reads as TGTGCCAGCAGTTTATGGCTAGCGGGAGGCTACAATGAGCAGTTCTTC.

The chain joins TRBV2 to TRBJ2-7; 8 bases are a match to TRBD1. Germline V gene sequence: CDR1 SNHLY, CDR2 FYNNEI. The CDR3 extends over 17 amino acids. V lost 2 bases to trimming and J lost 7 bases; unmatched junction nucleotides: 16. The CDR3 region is CASSEQYGQGAMGEQYF. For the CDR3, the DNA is TGTGCCAGCAGTGAACAGTATGGCCAGGGGGCGATGGGAGAGCAGTACTTC.

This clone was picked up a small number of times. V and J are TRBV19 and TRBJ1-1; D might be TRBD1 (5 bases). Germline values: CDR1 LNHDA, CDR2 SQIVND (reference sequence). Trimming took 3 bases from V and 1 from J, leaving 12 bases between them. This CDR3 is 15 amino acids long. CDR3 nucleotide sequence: TGTGCCAGTAGTATGGGACTGATAAAGAACACTGAAGCTTTCTTT. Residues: CASSMGLIKNTEAFF.

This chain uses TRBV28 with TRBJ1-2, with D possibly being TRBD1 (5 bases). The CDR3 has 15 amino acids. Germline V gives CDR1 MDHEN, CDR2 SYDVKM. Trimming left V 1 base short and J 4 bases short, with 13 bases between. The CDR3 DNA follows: TGTGCCAGCAGTTTATATAACCAGGGTGGCTATGGCTACACCTTC. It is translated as CASSLYNQGGYGYTF.

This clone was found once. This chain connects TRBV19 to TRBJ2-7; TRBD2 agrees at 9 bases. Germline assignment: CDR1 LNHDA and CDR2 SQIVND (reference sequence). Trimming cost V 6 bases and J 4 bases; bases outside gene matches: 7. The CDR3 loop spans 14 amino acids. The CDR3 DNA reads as TGTGCCAGTAGCCCGGGGACTAGCTTGTACGAGCAGTACTTC. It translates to CASSPGTSLYEQYF.

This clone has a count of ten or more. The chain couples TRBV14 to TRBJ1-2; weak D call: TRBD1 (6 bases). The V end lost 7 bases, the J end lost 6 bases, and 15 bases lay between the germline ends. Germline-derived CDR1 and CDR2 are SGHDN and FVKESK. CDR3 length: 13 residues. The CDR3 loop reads CASNPLAGDGYTF. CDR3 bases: TGTGCCAGCAACCCACTGGCAGGGGATGGCTACACCTTC. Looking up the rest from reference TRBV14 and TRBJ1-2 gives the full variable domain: EAGVTQFPSHSVIEKGQTVTLRCDPISGHDNLYWYRRVMGKEIKFLLHFVKESKQDESGMPNNRFLAERTGGTYSTLKVQPAELEDSGVYFCASNPLAGDGYTFGSGTRLTVV.

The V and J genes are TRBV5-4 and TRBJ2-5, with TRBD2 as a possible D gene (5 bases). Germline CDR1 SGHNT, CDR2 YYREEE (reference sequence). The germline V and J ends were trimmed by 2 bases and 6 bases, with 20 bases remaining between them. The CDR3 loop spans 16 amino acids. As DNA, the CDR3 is TGTGCCAGCAGCTTAGCGGTCGGAACGAGTTTTAAGACCCAGTACTTC. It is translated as CASSLAVGTSFKTQYF.

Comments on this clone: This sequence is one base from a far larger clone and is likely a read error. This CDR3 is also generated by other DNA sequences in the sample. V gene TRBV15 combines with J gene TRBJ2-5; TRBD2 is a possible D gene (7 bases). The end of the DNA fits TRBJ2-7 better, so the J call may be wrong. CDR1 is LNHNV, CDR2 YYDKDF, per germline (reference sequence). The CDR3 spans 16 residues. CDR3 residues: CATSLQMRGPPYEQYF. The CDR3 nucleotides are TGTGCTACCAGCTTGCAAATGCGGGGGCCACCCTACGAGCAGTACTTC.

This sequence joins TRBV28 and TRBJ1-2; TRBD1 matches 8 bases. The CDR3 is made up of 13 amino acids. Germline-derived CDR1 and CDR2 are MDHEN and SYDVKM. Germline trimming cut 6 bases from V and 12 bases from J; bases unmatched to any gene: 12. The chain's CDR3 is CASSPGQGGGNTF. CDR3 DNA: TGTGCCAGCAGCCCCGGACAGGGAGGTGGGAACACCTTC.

In DNA, the CDR3 is TGTGCCAGCAGTACGAGCAATCAGCCCCAGCATTTT. Translation gives CASSTSNQPQHF. This chain uses TRBV2 with TRBJ1-5; D remains ambiguous. This CDR3 region has 12 residues. V was clipped by 5 bases and J by 1 base, with 3 bases between them. Germline V lookup: CDR1 SNHLY, CDR2 FYNNEI.

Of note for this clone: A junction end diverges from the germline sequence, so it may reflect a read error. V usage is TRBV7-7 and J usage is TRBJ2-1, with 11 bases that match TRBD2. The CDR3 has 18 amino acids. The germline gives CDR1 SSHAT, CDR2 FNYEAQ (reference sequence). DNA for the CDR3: TGTGCTAGCAGCCCGAAAACGTTTAGCGGGAGGGATTACAATGAGCAGTTCTTC. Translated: CASSPKTFSGRDYNEQFF.

CDR3 in amino acids: CSVQGGEGYTF. The CDR3 DNA follows: TGCAGCGTTCAGGGAGGGGAGGGCTACACCTTC. The genes are TRBV29-1 and TRBJ1-2; perhaps TRBD1 as D (5 bases). There are 11 residues in the CDR3. Trimming took 5 bases from V and 8 from J, leaving 12 bases between them. Germline lookup yields CDR1 SQVTM and CDR2 ANQGSEA.

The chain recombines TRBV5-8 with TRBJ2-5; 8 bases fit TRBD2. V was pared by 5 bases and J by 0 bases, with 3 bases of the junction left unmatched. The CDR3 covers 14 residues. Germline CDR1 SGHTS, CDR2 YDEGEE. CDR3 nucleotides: TGTGCCAGCAGTTATAGCGGGGACCAAGAGACCCAGTACTTC. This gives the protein CASSYSGDQETQYF.

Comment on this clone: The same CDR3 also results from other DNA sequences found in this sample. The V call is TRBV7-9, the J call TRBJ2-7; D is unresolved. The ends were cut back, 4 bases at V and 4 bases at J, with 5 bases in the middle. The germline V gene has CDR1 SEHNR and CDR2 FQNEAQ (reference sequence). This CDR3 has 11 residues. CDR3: CASSSAYEQYF. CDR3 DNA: TGTGCCAGCAGCTCGGCGTACGAGCAGTACTTC.

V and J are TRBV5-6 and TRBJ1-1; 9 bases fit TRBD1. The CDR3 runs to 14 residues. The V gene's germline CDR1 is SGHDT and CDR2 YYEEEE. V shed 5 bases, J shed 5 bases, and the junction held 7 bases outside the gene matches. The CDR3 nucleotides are TGTGCCAGCAGTCTGGGACAGGGCTGGACTGAAGCTTTCTTT. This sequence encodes CASSLGQGWTEAFF.